One and the same sample provided the 30 T cell receptor beta chains below, sequenced in a study of immune cell composition in non-small cell lung cancer. Using immunoSEQ multiplex PCR, the repertoire was profiled, and TCRdb retains in-frame clones only, with some absent. Counted here are under 2,500 clones, roughly 81% occurring once; the ten biggest clones make up 15% to 20%. These sequences were also reported in another study, on CD4 T cells in lung cancer.

Sequencing was carried out using lung tumor tissue. These receptors all come from a human donor with non-small cell lung cancer.

The chain is built from TRBV6-5 and TRBJ1-2; 8 bases are shared with TRBD1. Looked up from germline, CDR1 is MNHEY and CDR2 is SVGAGI. This CDR3 comprises 15 residues. Trimming took 6 bases from V and 4 from J; bases not matched to a gene: 10. The CDR3 sequence is CASSSRRQGPYGYTF. Written as DNA, the CDR3 is TGTGCCAGCAGCTCACGCCGACAGGGGCCCTATGGCTACACCTTC.

This chain joins TRBV4-2 and TRBJ1-1, with unresolved D. Germline V CDR1 and CDR2: LGHNA, YNFKEQ. Trimming left V 0 bases short and J 0 bases short, with 20 bases between. The CDR3 totals 19 residues. The CDR3 nucleotides read TGTGCCAGCAGCCAAGATGGTGGGCGACACCAATACATGAACACTGAAGCTTTCTTT. Translating gives CASSQDGGRHQYMNTEAFF.

This clone has only one observation. The V gene is TRBV6-6, the J gene TRBJ2-1; 12 bases line up with TRBD2. Trimming removed 6 bases from V and 6 bases from J; junction bases left unmatched: 6. This CDR3 spans 15 amino acids. Germline-derived CDR1 and CDR2 are MNHNY and SVGAGI (reference sequence). The CDR3 region is CASSATSGSVNEQFF. CDR3 sequence (DNA): TGTGCCAGCAGCGCGACTAGCGGGAGTGTCAATGAGCAGTTCTTC.

The chain joins TRBV6-5 to TRBJ1-2, with TRBD1 matching over 8 bases. The CDR3 has 14 residues. Germline-derived CDR1 and CDR2 are MNHEY and SVGAGI. V was pared by 5 bases and J by 8 bases, with 10 bases of the junction left unmatched. The chain's CDR3 is CASSPRAGGLGYTF. In nucleotides, the CDR3 is TGTGCCAGCAGTCCGCGTGCAGGGGGCCTGGGCTACACCTTC.

The chain has TRBV28 and TRBJ2-7, with a tentative D call TRBD1 (6 bases). This CDR3 has 14 amino acids. Trimming left V 6 bases short and J 3 bases short, with 15 bases between. The V gene's germline CDR1 is MDHEN and CDR2 SYDVKM. The CDR3 protein is CASSPGLRGYEQYF. The CDR3 DNA reads as TGTGCCAGCAGCCCAGGTCTCAGGGGCTACGAGCAGTACTTC. Full variable domain (missing parts from reference TRBV28 and TRBJ2-7): DVKVTQSSRYLVKRTGEKVFLECVQDMDHENMFWYRQDPGLGLRLIYFSYDVKMKEKGDIPEGYSVSREKKERFSLILESASTNQTSMYLCASSPGLRGYEQYFGPGTRLTVT.

The gene calls are TRBV10-3 and TRBJ2-3, with TRBD2 matching 7 bases. J gave up 8 bases and V 2 bases, and 10 bases lay outside the gene matches. The CDR3 is made up of 15 amino acids. CDR1 is ENHRY and CDR2 is SYGVKD in the germline V gene. The CDR3 protein is CAISEIGLGPSTQYF. The CDR3 DNA is TGTGCCATCAGTGAGATCGGACTAGGGCCGAGTACGCAGTATTTT.

V gene TRBV5-1 combines with J gene TRBJ2-5; 8 bases line up with TRBD1. CDR3 length: 14 residues. Per germline, CDR1 SGHRS and CDR2 YFSETQ. With V trimmed by 6 bases and J by 0 bases, 4 bases remained unmatched. CDR3 nucleotide sequence: TGCGCCAGCACCCAGACAGGGGACCAAGAGACCCAGTACTTC. Amino acids: CASTQTGDQETQYF.

This chain links TRBV6-1 with TRBJ2-5, with 8 nucleotides matching TRBD2. CDR1 and CDR2 (germline): MNHNS, SASEGT. The CDR3 covers 13 residues. The V gene end was trimmed by 10 bases and the J gene end by 5 bases; junction bases not matched to a gene: 9. Here the CDR3 reads CATSGGRRETQYF. DNA for the CDR3: TGTGCCACCTCTGGCGGGAGGAGGGAGACCCAGTACTTC.

The gene calls are TRBV30 and TRBJ1-1, with D possibly TRBD1 on 6 matching bases. This CDR3 is 14 amino acids long. Trimming left V 5 bases short and J 0 bases short, with 13 bases between. Germline lookup yields CDR1 GTSNPN and CDR2 SVGIG (reference sequence). CDR3 protein: CAWLRGFMNTEAFF. The CDR3 DNA reads as TGTGCCTGGCTAAGGGGGTTTATGAACACTGAAGCTTTCTTT.

V is TRBV4-1 and J is TRBJ2-7, with 7 bases that match TRBD1. After removal of 4 bases from V and 0 bases from J, the junction contained 15 bases not matched to a gene. Looked up from germline, CDR1 is MGHRA and CDR2 is YSYEKL. This CDR3 comprises 18 residues. The CDR3 DNA sequence: TGCGCCAGCAGCCGAAAGGGGCCCGGGACAGAGAGCTCCTACGAGCAGTACTTC. It specifies CASSRKGPGTESSYEQYF.

The rearrangement joins TRBV9 to TRBJ2-3, with 7 positions matching TRBD2. The CDR3 totals 12 residues. The V gene's germline CDR1 is SGDLS and CDR2 YYNGEE. The junction had 7 bases not matched to a gene; V was cut back by 5 bases and J by 10 bases. The CDR3 region has the DNA TGTGCCAGCAGTATCAGCGGGAAATCGCAGTATTTT. Its translation is CASSISGKSQYF.

This clone was seen only a few times. V and J are TRBV30 and TRBJ2-7; weak D call: TRBD1 (6 bases). The germline V gene has CDR1 GTSNPN and CDR2 SVGIG (reference sequence). The germline V and J ends were trimmed by 1 base and 3 bases, with 7 bases remaining between them. The CDR3 is 12 residues long. CDR3 coding DNA: TGTGCCTGGAGTGGGGGGCTCTACGAGCAGTACTTC. Protein sequence: CAWSGGLYEQYF.

This clone was seen a handful of times. DNA for the CDR3: TGTGCCAGCTCACCCCTAGGGGTGGTGAACACTGAAGCTTTCTTT. Its protein product is CASSPLGVVNTEAFF. The chain combines TRBV18 with TRBJ1-1; the D gene is possibly TRBD1 (5 bases). V lost 3 bases and J 0 bases, leaving 11 bases between the germline ends. Germline CDR1 and CDR2: KGHSH and LQKENI. The CDR3 is 15 residues long.

This sequence joins TRBV9 and TRBJ2-2; 8 positions match TRBD2. The trim removed 7 bases at V and 5 bases at J, leaving 13 bases unmatched. This CDR3 spans 16 amino acids. The germline CDR1 and CDR2 sequences are SGDLS and YYNGEE. The CDR3 sequence is CASSTHSGSQTGELFF. DNA of the CDR3: TGTGCCAGCTCCACGCACAGCGGGAGTCAAACCGGGGAGCTGTTTTTT.

The V and J genes are TRBV29-1 and TRBJ2-2, with TRBD2 identical over 8 bases. The CDR3 contains 12 residues. Per the germline V gene, CDR1 is SQVTM and CDR2 is ANQGSEA. J gave up 6 bases and V 6 bases, and 3 bases lay outside the gene matches. For the CDR3, the DNA is TGCAGCGTCCGGGAGGGCGCCGGGGAGCTGTTTTTT. Protein product: CSVREGAGELFF.

This chain links TRBV5-1 with TRBJ2-5; 14 nucleotides align to TRBD2. Germline lookup yields CDR1 SGHRS and CDR2 YFSETQ. V lost 4 bases and J lost 4; bases outside the gene matches: 3. The CDR3 consists of 15 residues. The DNA for the CDR3 is TGCGCCAGCAGCCACGGGACTAGCGGGAGAGAGACCCAGTACTTC. It encodes CASSHGTSGRETQYF.

This sequence joins TRBV19 and TRBJ2-7, with 8 bases that match TRBD2. Germline-derived CDR1 and CDR2 are LNHDA and SQIVND (reference sequence). The CDR3 runs to 14 residues. Trimming removed 5 bases from V and 0 bases from J; junction bases left unmatched: 3. The CDR3 bases are TGTGCCAGTAGTGCGGGGGGCCGCTCCTACGAGCAGTACGTC. Amino acids: CASSAGGRSYEQYV.

J is TRBJ1-1 and V is TRBV29-1; 8 nucleotides line up with TRBD1. Germline CDR1 SQVTM, CDR2 ANQGSEA. The CDR3 runs to 13 residues. The J segment lost 11 bases and the V segment lost 5 bases, leaving 13 bases of the junction unmatched. The CDR3 DNA reads TGCAGCGTTCGGACAGGGTCCTCACCTAACGCTTTCTTT. The encoded protein is CSVRTGSSPNAFF.

The rearrangement uses TRBV12-1 and TRBJ2-7; the table's D call, TRBD1, was not checked against the DNA. TRBV12-1 is described as a pseudogene. CDR3 size: 14 residues. The CDR3 region has the DNA TGTGCCAGCAGCTTGGACAGGGGGCGGTACGAGCAGTACTTC. As protein: CASSLDRGRYEQYF.

The chain links TRBV7-9 to TRBJ2-1; 7 bases fit TRBD2. Germline V gene lookup returns CDR1 SEHNR and CDR2 FQNEAQ (reference sequence). The CDR3 loop spans 17 amino acids. V was pared by 2 bases and J by 3 bases, with 10 bases of the junction left unmatched. Here the CDR3 reads CASSLWGGDVIYNEQFF. DNA of the CDR3: TGTGCCAGCAGCTTATGGGGGGGGGACGTCATCTACAATGAGCAGTTCTTC.

The rearrangement joins TRBV2 to TRBJ1-1; 12 nucleotides line up with TRBD1. The CDR3 runs to 16 residues. V shed 6 bases and J 1 base; nucleotides not matched to a gene: 6. From germline, CDR1 is SNHLY and CDR2 FYNNEI. CDR3 sequence: CASRERDRGQNTEAFF. The CDR3 DNA sequence: TGTGCCAGCAGGGAAAGGGACAGGGGGCAGAACACTGAAGCTTTCTTT.

This rearrangement joins TRBV7-6 to TRBJ1-1, with D possibly matching TRBD1 (6 bases). CDR3 length: 15 amino acids. V shed 5 bases and J shed 2 bases, with 15 bases lying between them. CDR1 SGHVS and CDR2 FNYEAQ come from the germline V gene. CDR3 nucleotide sequence: TGTGCCAGCAGCCCCTCGGGACAAATAAACACTGAAGCTTTCTTT. Translation: CASSPSGQINTEAFF.

This clone has just a few counts. The chain recombines TRBV27 with TRBJ2-7; 10 positions agree with TRBD2. The CDR3 totals 14 residues. V gave up 6 bases and J gave up 1 base; unmatched junction bases: 3. Germline V gene lookup returns CDR1 MNHEY and CDR2 SMNVEV (reference sequence). The CDR3 sequence is CASRWTSGSYEQYF. Here the CDR3 DNA reads TGTGCCAGCAGATGGACTAGCGGTTCCTACGAGCAGTACTTC.

J is TRBJ1-4 and V is TRBV5-1, with D perhaps TRBD1 (6 bases). Trimming stripped 0 bases from V and 4 bases from J, with 10 bases between. Germline values: CDR1 SGHRS, CDR2 YFSETQ. The CDR3 extends over 15 amino acids. CDR3 in DNA: TGCGCCAGCAGCTTGGGACAGGCGTATAATGAAAAACTGTTTTTT. As protein: CASSLGQAYNEKLFF. Drawing the rest from reference TRBV5-1 and TRBJ1-4, the complete variable domain is KAGVTQTPRYLIKTRGQQVTLSCSPISGHRSVSWYQQTPGQGLQFLFEYFSETQRNKGNFPGRFSGRQFSNSRSEMNVSTLELGDSALYLCASSLGQAYNEKLFFGSGTQLSVL.

The V call is TRBV7-6, the J call TRBJ1-2, with 9 bases fitting TRBD1. CDR3 length: 16 residues. The V segment lost 5 bases and the J segment 4 bases; nucleotides outside the gene matches: 11. The germline CDR1 and CDR2 sequences are SGHVS and FNYEAQ. CDR3 region: CASSQTTRQGGYGYTF. CDR3 sequence (DNA): TGTGCCAGCAGCCAAACTACCAGACAGGGGGGCTATGGCTACACCTTC.

The J gene is TRBJ1-1, the V gene TRBV14; D may be TRBD1 (6 bases). Trimming left V 0 bases short and J 5 bases short, with 7 bases between. CDR1 and CDR2 from the germline V gene are SGHDN and FVKESK. The CDR3 is 13 amino acids. For the CDR3, the DNA is TGTGCCAGCAGCCAAGACAGGGGAACTGAAGCTTTCTTT. This encodes CASSQDRGTEAFF. The full variable domain, with the rest looked up from reference TRBV14 and TRBJ1-1, is EAGVTQFPSHSVIEKGQTVTLRCDPISGHDNLYWYRRVMGKEIKFLLHFVKESKQDESGMPNNRFLAERTGGTYSTLKVQPAELEDSGVYFCASSQDRGTEAFFGQGTRLTVV.

The V call is TRBV12-2, the J call TRBJ1-5. TRBV12-2 is a documented pseudogene. The CDR3 has 22 amino acids. The CDR3 region has the DNA TGTGCAAGTCGCTTAGAAGCTCACCCCATCTCTTGTTGCTGCTATAGCAATCAGCCCCAGCATTTT. Translating gives CASRLEAHPISCCCYSNQPQHF.

The sample holds a few counts of this clone. The chain carries TRBV4-1 and TRBJ2-5, with a tentative D call TRBD1 (6 bases). The V gene lost 2 bases and the J gene lost 7 bases, with 23 bases spanning the gap. There are 17 residues in the CDR3. Germline V gene data show CDR1 as MGHRA and CDR2 as YSYEKL. This chain's CDR3 is CASSQLAGVISLGTQYF. Here the CDR3 DNA reads TGCGCCAGCAGCCAATTGGCAGGGGTTATATCTTTGGGGACCCAGTACTTC.

In its sample, this clone was seen a few times. This sequence joins TRBV7-6 and TRBJ2-1; maybe TRBD1 (5 bases). CDR3 length equals 15 residues. Trimming took off 2 bases at V and 9 bases at J, with 17 bases between the two ends. Germline CDR1 SGHVS, CDR2 FNYEAQ. The CDR3: CASSLQGAVAGEQFF. DNA of the CDR3: TGTGCCAGCAGCTTACAAGGGGCGGTAGCAGGTGAGCAGTTCTTC.

V and J are TRBV21-1 and TRBJ2-2; the D call TRBD1 from the table was never checked on the DNA. TRBV21-1 is a pseudogene locus. The CDR3 has 17 amino acids. CDR3 coding DNA: TGTGCCAGCAGCCCTCCCACCGGGACAGGGGGCACCGGGGAGCTGTTTTTT. The encoded protein is CASSPPTGTGGTGELFF.